The 18 T cell receptor beta chains below all came from one sample that was sequenced in a study of blood T cell repertoires in COVID-19. The method was immunoSEQ multiplex PCR; TCRdb's version includes in-frame clones alone and lacks a portion of them. The profile shows 150,000 to 200,000 clones, around 77% of them singletons. Sequenced sample: peripheral blood. These receptor sequences come from a man in his sixties with active or convalescent COVID-19.

The chain uses TRBV6-5 and TRBJ1-4; 8 nucleotides align to TRBD1. CDR3 size: 13 residues. Germline V gives CDR1 MNHEY, CDR2 SVGAGI. V dropped 6 bases and J dropped 6; count of bases not matched to a gene: 3. The CDR3: CASSGQGHEKLFF. CDR3 nucleotide sequence: TGTGCCAGCAGCGGACAGGGTCATGAAAAACTGTTTTTT.

On this clone: The germline gene is not matched at one end of the junction; a read error may be the cause. The chain is built from TRBV4-3 and TRBJ1-2; maybe TRBD1 (6 bases). CDR1 is LGHNA, CDR2 YSLEER, per germline. The length of the CDR3 is 11 residues. The CDR3 bases are TGCGCCAGCAGCCAAGCCGGACAGTACTGCTTC. This gives the protein CASSQAGQYCF.

Details on this clone: It may be a read error: a sequence one base away is much more abundant. The chain carries TRBV12-5 and TRBJ1-6, with 8 bases identical to TRBD1. Germline CDR1 and CDR2: LGHNT and FRNRAP. The CDR3 extends over 20 amino acids. CDR3 sequence (DNA): TGTGCTTGTGGTTTGGAAGCCTGGGACAGGTCCGGACTGAAAAGGGGACCCCTCCACTTT. Translated, it gives CACGLEAWDRSGLKRGPLHF.

The chain uses TRBV20-1 and TRBJ2-5, with D possibly being TRBD2 (5 bases). There are 14 residues in the CDR3. CDR1 DFQATT and CDR2 SNEGSKA come from the germline V gene (reference sequence). V lost 3 bases and J lost 0, with 11 bases in between. Here the CDR3 DNA reads TGCAGTGCTAGTGCCCTCGGGAACCAAGAGACCCAGTACTTC. Amino acids: CSASALGNQETQYF.

The rearrangement joins TRBV7-3 to TRBJ2-3; 7 bases fit TRBD2. CDR3 length: 16 residues. With V trimmed by 5 bases and J by 8 bases, 16 bases remained unmatched. Germline values: CDR1 SGHTA, CDR2 FQGTGA. CDR3: CASSRAGRTSGGTQYF. The CDR3 nucleotides read TGTGCCAGCAGCAGGGCGGGGAGGACTAGTGGTGGTACGCAGTATTTT.

J is TRBJ1-4 and V is TRBV9; D call uncertain. There are 14 residues in the CDR3. Germline CDR1 reads SGDLS; CDR2 reads YYNGEE. V was pared by 1 base and J by 2 bases, with 6 bases between. CDR3 protein: CASSVTGTNEKLFF. The CDR3 DNA reads as TGTGCCAGCAGCGTAACGGGGACTAATGAAAAACTGTTTTTT.

The V call is TRBV5-4, the J call TRBJ2-3; 7 positions match TRBD1. This CDR3 is 13 amino acids long. Germline CDR1 SGHNT, CDR2 YYREEE (reference sequence). The V gene end was trimmed by 0 bases and the J gene end by 6 bases; junction bases not matched to a gene: 1. The CDR3 sequence is CASSLEQGDTQYF. For the CDR3, the DNA is TGTGCCAGCAGCTTGGAACAGGGGGATACGCAGTATTTT.

DNA for the CDR3: TGTGCCAGCAGTCGTGGGGGGACAGGGCCCTACGAGCAGTACTTC. The encoded protein is CASSRGGTGPYEQYF. The V call is TRBV28, the J call TRBJ2-7, with 9 nucleotides matching TRBD1. J gave up 2 bases and V 5 bases, and 7 bases lay outside the gene matches. CDR1 is MDHEN and CDR2 is SYDVKM in the germline V gene. This CDR3 contains 15 residues.

The gene calls are TRBV29-1 and TRBJ2-7; D perhaps matches TRBD1 (7 bases). The CDR3 is 12 residues long. Germline-derived CDR1 and CDR2 are SQVTM and ANQGSEA. The germline V and J ends were trimmed by 5 bases and 6 bases, with 14 bases remaining between them. CDR3: CSVSGGGAEQYF. The CDR3 DNA reads as TGCAGCGTTTCTGGAGGGGGCGCCGAGCAGTACTTC.

This clone was seen just once. The chain recombines TRBV27 with TRBJ2-1, with 8 bases aligning to TRBD2. Germline V CDR1 and CDR2: MNHEY, SMNVEV (reference sequence). The ends lost 2 bases at V and 2 bases at J; junction bases unmatched: 5. CDR3 length: 16 residues. The CDR3 spells CASSLIGTRTYNEQFF. CDR3 DNA: TGTGCCAGCAGTTTAATTGGGACTAGAACCTACAATGAGCAGTTCTTC.

This chain links TRBV19 with TRBJ2-5; D is uncertain. Trimming cost V 6 bases and J 2 bases, with 10 bases left between them. Germline V gene data show CDR1 as LNHDA and CDR2 as SQIVND (reference sequence). The CDR3 totals 13 residues. The CDR3 DNA sequence: TGTGCCAGTAGCACCAGAGGACAAGAGACCCAGTACTTC. Translating it yields CASSTRGQETQYF.

This chain connects TRBV19 to TRBJ1-5, with D possibly TRBD1 on 5 matching bases. The V end lost 5 bases, the J end lost 0 bases, and 14 bases lay between the germline ends. Germline CDR1 reads LNHDA; CDR2 reads SQIVND (reference sequence). The CDR3 sequence is 16 residues long. CDR3 protein: CASSSLQVYSNQPQHF. The CDR3 DNA reads as TGTGCCAGTAGTTCCTTACAGGTTTATAGCAATCAGCCCCAGCATTTT.

The chain couples TRBV24-1 to TRBJ1-5; weak D call: TRBD1 (6 bases). This CDR3 has 15 amino acids. Germline V gives CDR1 KGHDR, CDR2 SFDVKD. The germline V and J ends were trimmed by 5 bases and 5 bases, with 15 bases remaining between them. In nucleotides, the CDR3 is TGTGCCACCAGTGCGGGGGGACAAACTTATCAGCCCCAGCATTTT. Translation: CATSAGGQTYQPQHF.

The V gene is TRBV5-8, the J gene TRBJ2-4; 8 bases line up with TRBD2. The CDR3 loop spans 17 amino acids. The V gene end was trimmed by 4 bases and the J gene end by 0 bases; junction bases not matched to a gene: 9. CDR1 is SGHTS and CDR2 is YDEGEE in the germline V gene. Written as DNA, the CDR3 is TGTGCCAGCAGCGCCGTTAGCGGGGAATTAGCCAAAAACATTCAGTACTTC. Translated: CASSAVSGELAKNIQYF.

This clone has a handful of counts. The chain combines TRBV2 with TRBJ2-7; TRBD2 agrees at 8 bases. The CDR3 length is 13 residues. J lost 6 bases, V lost 7 bases, and 8 bases had no gene match. The V gene's germline CDR1 is SNHLY and CDR2 FYNNEI. The CDR3 region has the DNA TGTGCCAGCACGGGGACTAGAACAGGCGAGCAGTACTTC. It translates to CASTGTRTGEQYF.

The chain links TRBV6-5 to TRBJ2-7; 9 nucleotides match TRBD1. The CDR3 runs to 14 residues. Trimming at V came to 6 bases and at J to 5 bases, leaving 8 bases not matched to a gene. Germline V lookup: CDR1 MNHEY, CDR2 SVGAGI. The CDR3 DNA sequence: TGTGCCAGCAGGCCCGGACAGGGGCGAGACGAGCAGTACTTC. It translates to CASRPGQGRDEQYF.

V usage is TRBV6-5 and J usage is TRBJ1-2; D might be TRBD1 (5 bases). From germline, CDR1 is MNHEY and CDR2 SVGAGI. This CDR3 region has 14 residues. Between the trimmed V and J ends, which lost 2 bases and 8 bases, there was a span of 15 bases. The CDR3, as DNA: TGTGCCAGCAGTTACGGGCAGGGCTCGTTCGGCTACACCTTC. This translates into CASSYGQGSFGYTF.

Here the CDR3 DNA reads TGCGCCAGCAGCTTGTTGGGGAGGAACACTGAAGCTTTCTTT. It yields the protein CASSLLGRNTEAFF. The chain has TRBV5-1 and TRBJ1-1, with no clear D. Trimming stripped 1 base from V and 1 base from J, with 8 bases between. In germline, CDR1 is SGHRS, CDR2 YFSETQ. The CDR3 runs to 14 residues. Supplemented by reference TRBV5-1 and TRBJ1-1, the full variable domain reads KAGVTQTPRYLIKTRGQQVTLSCSPISGHRSVSWYQQTPGQGLQFLFEYFSETQRNKGNFPGRFSGRQFSNSRSEMNVSTLELGDSALYLCASSLLGRNTEAFFGQGTRLTVV.